This TCR beta chain was captured in a study of cytotoxic CD8 clonotypes in ibrutinib-treated CLL. Study details: After a median roughly 12 months on treatment (6 to 36), response samples were drawn. Study conclusions and caveats: Higher circulating CD8+ T-cell counts strongly accompanied higher baseline clonality, above age-matched healthy donors.

Details on this clone: Its antigen is undetermined.

V was trimmed by 4 bases and J by 5 bases, leaving 6 bases between them. CDR1 and CDR2 (germline): SGHDT, YYEEEE. The CDR3 is 11 residues long. The table came from immunoSEQ multiplex PCR; TCRdb's copy has only in-frame clones and leaves some out. In the table there are fewer than 100,000 clones, about 86% of which are singletons. This clonotype originated in a human donor with chronic lymphocytic leukemia. Source: PBMCs, taken before ibrutinib treatment. The rearrangement links TRBV5-6 to TRBJ2-5; D is ambiguous. As DNA, the CDR3 is TGTGCCAGCAGCCACCGGGAGACCCAGTACTTC. Translated, it gives CASSHRETQYF.